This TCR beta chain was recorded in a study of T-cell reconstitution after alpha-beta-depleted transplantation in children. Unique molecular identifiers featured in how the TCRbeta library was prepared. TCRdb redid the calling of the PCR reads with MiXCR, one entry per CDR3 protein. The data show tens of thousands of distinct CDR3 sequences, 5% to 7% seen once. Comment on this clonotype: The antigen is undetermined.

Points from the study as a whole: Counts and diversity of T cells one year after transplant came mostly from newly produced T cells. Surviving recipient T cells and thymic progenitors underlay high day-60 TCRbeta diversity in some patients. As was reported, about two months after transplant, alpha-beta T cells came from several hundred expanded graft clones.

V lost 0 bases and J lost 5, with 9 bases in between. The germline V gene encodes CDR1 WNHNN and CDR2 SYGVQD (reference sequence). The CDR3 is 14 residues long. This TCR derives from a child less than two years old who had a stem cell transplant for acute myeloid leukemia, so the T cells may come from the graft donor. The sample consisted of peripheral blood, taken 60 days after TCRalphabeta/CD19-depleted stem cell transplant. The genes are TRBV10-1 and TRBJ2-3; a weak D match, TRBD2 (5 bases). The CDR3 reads CASSESKEVDTQYF. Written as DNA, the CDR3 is TGCGCCAGCAGTGAGTCGAAGGAGGTAGATACGCAGTATTTT.